The 23 T cell receptor beta chains listed next were all sequenced from one sample in a study of shared clonotypes between healthy human individuals. Naive CD8 isolation took CD45RO-negative cells positively selected for CCR7 and excluded terminally differentiated effector memory CD45RA+ cells. The repertoire was sequenced with immunoSEQ multiplex PCR; TCRdb's copy has only in-frame clones and lacks some. The sample has 660,000 or so clones, 95% to 97% seen once. Source material: naive CD8+ T cells sorted from blood. The receptors here all came from a woman in her twenties or thirties in good health.

A single count supports this clone. V gene TRBV13 combines with J gene TRBJ1-1, with 7 bases that match TRBD1. The CDR3 extends over 15 amino acids. With V trimmed by 5 bases and J by 4 bases, 10 bases remained unmatched. Germline V gene sequence: CDR1 PRHDT, CDR2 FYEKMQ (reference sequence). DNA of the CDR3: TGTGCCAGCAGCCCACAGACAGGGAGTTTCACTGAAGCTTTCTTT. Protein: CASSPQTGSFTEAFF.

This chain uses TRBV28 with TRBJ2-5; 8 nucleotides align to TRBD1. The J call may be mistaken, given a closer DNA end match to TRBJ2-7. This CDR3 spans 14 amino acids. Germline V gene sequence: CDR1 MDHEN, CDR2 SYDVKM. The DNA for the CDR3 is TGTGCCAGCAACCTAGGACAGGGCTACTACGAGCAGTACTTC. Translating gives CASNLGQGYYEQYF.

This clone has a handful of counts. The chain is built from TRBV28 and TRBJ2-5; D may be TRBD2 (5 bases). Trimming took off 5 bases at V and 4 bases at J, with 17 bases between the two ends. The CDR3 is made up of 15 amino acids. Germline values: CDR1 MDHEN, CDR2 SYDVKM. CDR3 region: CASSRGNGLSETQYF. The CDR3 coding sequence is TGTGCCAGCAGTCGGGGTAACGGGTTATCAGAGACCCAGTACTTC.

The chain recombines TRBV7-2 with TRBJ2-1; no definite D call. The germline V gene has CDR1 SGHTA and CDR2 FQGNSA. V dropped 7 bases and J dropped 6 bases, with 19 bases sitting between them. This CDR3 is built from 15 residues. The CDR3 reads CASTNPPRTSNEQFF. In nucleotides, the CDR3 is TGTGCCAGCACCAACCCCCCGCGTACCTCCAATGAGCAGTTCTTC.

The chain employs TRBV25-1 and TRBJ2-1; D not resolved. Germline CDR1 reads MGHDK; CDR2 reads SYGVNS. The CDR3 contains 17 residues. The germline V and J ends were trimmed by 3 bases and 0 bases, with 15 bases remaining between them. Here the CDR3 DNA reads TGTGCCAGCAGTGATAGTAGGGCCGCCAGCTCCTACAATGAGCAGTTCTTC. Amino acids: CASSDSRAASSYNEQFF.

The J gene is TRBJ1-1, the V gene TRBV11-2; D is perhaps TRBD1 (5 bases). The CDR3 is 16 residues long. The germline CDR1 and CDR2 sequences are SGHAT and FQNNGV. V dropped 5 bases and J dropped 5 bases, with 21 bases sitting between them. The CDR3 nucleotides are TGTGCCAGCAGCATGAGAACCTACCCGGCAGGGACTGAAGCTTTCTTT. Its protein is CASSMRTYPAGTEAFF. The complete variable domain, with remaining parts taken from reference TRBV11-2 and TRBJ1-1, reads EAGVAQSPRYKIIEKRQSVAFWCNPISGHATLYWYQQILGQGPKLLIQFQNNGVVDDSQLPKDRFSAERLKGVDSTLKIQPAKLEDSAVYLCASSMRTYPAGTEAFFGQGTRLTVV.

Note on this clone: The same CDR3 can be traced to other DNA sequences in this sample. The rearrangement links TRBV5-6 to TRBJ2-7; the D is unclear. Trimming removed 0 bases at V and 0 bases at J, with 4 bases between. Germline lookup yields CDR1 SGHDT and CDR2 YYEEEE. There are 13 residues in the CDR3. The CDR3 loop reads CASSLGASYEQYF. The CDR3 region has the DNA TGTGCCAGCAGCTTGGGGGCCTCCTACGAGCAGTACTTC.

V gene TRBV11-2 combines with J gene TRBJ2-7, with D perhaps TRBD1 (6 bases). CDR1 SGHAT and CDR2 FQNNGV come from the germline V gene. The CDR3 consists of 15 residues. Trimming shortened V by 1 base and J by 2 bases, and 12 bases separated the two germline ends. The CDR3 loop is CASSLGSQGTYEQYF. CDR3 sequence (DNA): TGTGCCAGCAGCTTAGGTAGTCAGGGGACCTACGAGCAGTACTTC.

This chain joins TRBV28 and TRBJ1-1; D is ambiguous. The CDR3 runs 12 residues. V lost 1 base and J lost 7, with 7 bases in between. In germline, CDR1 is MDHEN, CDR2 SYDVKM. In DNA, the CDR3 is TGTGCCAGCAGTTTATACCTCGATGAAGCTTTCTTT. This gives the protein CASSLYLDEAFF.

The count of this clone is one. The identical CDR3 is also encoded by other nucleotide sequences in the sample. The V call is TRBV27, the J call TRBJ2-1, with D possibly matching TRBD2 (5 bases). Germline V gene data show CDR1 as MNHEY and CDR2 as SMNVEV (reference sequence). The V and J ends lost 3 bases and 4 bases respectively, with 7 bases between them. This CDR3 has 13 residues. The CDR3 loop is CASSFSGYNEQFF. The CDR3 bases are TGTGCCAGCAGTTTCTCGGGGTACAATGAGCAGTTCTTC.

The chain couples TRBV19 to TRBJ2-5; TRBD1 is a possible D gene (8 bases). V gave up 6 bases and J gave up 3 bases, with 17 bases separating them. Germline CDR1 LNHDA, CDR2 SQIVND (reference sequence). This CDR3 contains 15 residues. The CDR3 sequence is CASSQDREGEETQYF. The CDR3 nucleotides read TGTGCCAGTAGCCAGGACAGGGAGGGCGAAGAGACCCAGTACTTC.

The V gene is TRBV5-4, the J gene TRBJ1-2; the D gene is possibly TRBD1 (5 bases). The germline V and J ends were trimmed by 3 bases and 3 bases, with 15 bases remaining between them. Germline V gene lookup returns CDR1 SGHNT and CDR2 YYREEE (reference sequence). There are 15 residues in the CDR3. The CDR3 nucleotides are TGTGCCAGCAGCTCACCGGGGGGACCGGACTATGGCTACACCTTC. Residues: CASSSPGGPDYGYTF.

This clone was counted once. The chain employs TRBV7-9 and TRBJ2-3, with D perhaps being TRBD1 or TRBD2 (7 bases each). The CDR3 sequence is 16 residues long. The V gene's germline CDR1 is SEHNR and CDR2 FQNEAQ (reference sequence). V gave up 8 bases and J gave up 2 bases, with 20 bases separating them. Written as DNA, the CDR3 is TGTGCCAGCGGACCCAGGGGGAGGGCGAACACAGATACGCAGTATTTT. The encoded protein is CASGPRGRANTDTQYF.

The V call is TRBV5-4, the J call TRBJ1-2, with D possibly matching TRBD1 (6 bases). V lost 4 bases and J lost 4, with 14 bases in between. The germline V gene encodes CDR1 SGHNT and CDR2 YYREEE (reference sequence). This CDR3 has 14 residues. Written as DNA, the CDR3 is TGTGCCAGCAGCCCCAGGGTGGGGGCCTATGGCTACACCTTC. Residues: CASSPRVGAYGYTF.

This clone appeared a single time. The V gene is TRBV30, the J gene TRBJ1-6; TRBD1 agrees at 10 bases. V shed 1 base, J shed 8 bases, and the junction held 2 bases outside the gene matches. Looked up from germline, CDR1 is GTSNPN and CDR2 is SVGIG (reference sequence). The CDR3 loop spans 14 amino acids. The CDR3 coding sequence is TGTGCCTGGAGTGCCGGGACAGGGGATTCACCCCTCCACTTT. Protein: CAWSAGTGDSPLHF.

The chain is built from TRBV27 and TRBJ2-3; 7 bases are a match to TRBD2. The CDR3 contains 13 residues. V trimming: 5 bases; J trimming: 4 bases; junction bases outside the gene matches: 3. Looked up from germline, CDR1 is MNHEY and CDR2 is SMNVEV (reference sequence). CDR3: CASSGRGSDTQYF. As DNA, the CDR3 is TGTGCCAGCAGTGGGAGGGGATCAGATACGCAGTATTTT.

The CDR3 region is CASSSSGLLNYNEQFF. CDR3 sequence (DNA): TGTGCCAGCAGTTCCTCGGGACTACTTAACTACAATGAGCAGTTCTTC. The J gene is TRBJ2-1, the V gene TRBV28, with 7 bases lining up with TRBD2. The CDR3 spans 16 residues. V lost 4 bases to trimming and J lost 3 bases; unmatched junction nucleotides: 9. Germline V gene lookup returns CDR1 MDHEN and CDR2 SYDVKM.

This chain links TRBV29-1 with TRBJ1-1; 7 positions match TRBD1. The CDR3 spans 14 residues. V was clipped by 5 bases and J by 0 bases; unmatched bases: 6. CDR1 is SQVTM, CDR2 ANQGSEA, per germline. CDR3 amino acids: CSVRDSLMNTEAFF. The DNA for the CDR3 is TGCAGCGTTAGGGACAGCCTAATGAACACTGAAGCTTTCTTT.

The chain has TRBV7-8 and TRBJ1-5, with a tentative D call TRBD1 (5 bases). Trimming removed 1 base from V and 5 bases from J, with 15 bases in between. The germline CDR1 and CDR2 sequences are SGHVS and FQNEAQ. This CDR3 is 16 amino acids long. The CDR3 protein is CASSLGMGRGDQPQHF. The CDR3 nucleotides read TGTGCCAGCAGCTTAGGGATGGGACGGGGGGATCAGCCCCAGCATTTT.

The chain employs TRBV28 and TRBJ1-1; TRBD1 is a possible D gene (5 bases). Between the trimmed V and J ends, which lost 7 bases and 5 bases, there was a span of 11 bases. From germline, CDR1 is MDHEN and CDR2 SYDVKM. The CDR3 has 12 residues. The CDR3 here is CASTAEGTEAFF. The CDR3 DNA reads as TGTGCCAGCACGGCGGAGGGGACTGAAGCTTTCTTT.

This chain joins TRBV30 and TRBJ1-1; no firm D call. V was pared by 0 bases and J by 8 bases, with 7 bases between. The CDR3 contains 11 residues. Germline CDR1 GTSNPN, CDR2 SVGIG (reference sequence). CDR3 sequence reads: CAWSVTIEAFF. The CDR3 bases are TGTGCCTGGAGTGTAACTATCGAAGCTTTCTTT. The whole variable domain, remainder taken from reference TRBV30 and TRBJ1-1, is SQTIHQWPATLVQPVGSPLSLECTVEGTSNPNLYWYRQAAGRGLQLLFYSVGIGQISSEVPQNLSASRPQDRQFILSSKKLLLSDSGFYLCAWSVTIEAFFGQGTRLTVV.

This chain links TRBV12-1 with TRBJ2-1; the D call in the table, TRBD2, was not verified against the DNA. TRBV12-1 is designated a pseudogene. CDR3 length: 16 residues. CDR3 amino acids: CASSSGLVRSYNEQFF. For the CDR3, the DNA is TGTGCCAGCAGCTCCGGCCTAGTTAGGTCCTACAATGAGCAGTTCTTC.

The V call is TRBV7-8, the J call TRBJ2-2; 15 positions match TRBD2. The CDR3 loop spans 18 amino acids. The V and J ends lost 5 bases and 7 bases, in that order; junction bases with no gene match: 11. The V gene's germline CDR1 is SGHVS and CDR2 FQNEAQ. The DNA of the CDR3 is TGTGCCAGCAGCCCCCCGGGACTAGCGGGAGGCAAGAACGGGGAGCTGTTTTTT. Residues: CASSPPGLAGGKNGELFF.